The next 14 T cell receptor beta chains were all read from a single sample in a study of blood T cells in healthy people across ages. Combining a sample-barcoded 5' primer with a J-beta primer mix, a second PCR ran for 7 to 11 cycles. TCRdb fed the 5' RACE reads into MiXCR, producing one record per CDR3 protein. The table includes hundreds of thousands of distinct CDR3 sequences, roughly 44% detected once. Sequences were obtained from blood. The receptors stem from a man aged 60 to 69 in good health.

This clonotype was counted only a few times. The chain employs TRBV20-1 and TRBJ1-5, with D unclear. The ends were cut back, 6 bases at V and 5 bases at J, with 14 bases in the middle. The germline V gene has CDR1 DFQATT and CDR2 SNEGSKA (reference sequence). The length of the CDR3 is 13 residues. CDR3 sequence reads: CSALDPPDQPQHF. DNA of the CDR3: TGCAGTGCCCTAGACCCCCCCGATCAGCCCCAGCATTTT.

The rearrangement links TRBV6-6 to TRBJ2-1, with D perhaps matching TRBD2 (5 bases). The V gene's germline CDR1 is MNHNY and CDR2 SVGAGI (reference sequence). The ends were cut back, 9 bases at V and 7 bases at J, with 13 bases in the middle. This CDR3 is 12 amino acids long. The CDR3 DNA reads TGTGCCAGTAGCTATACGGGGAATGAGCAGTTCTTC. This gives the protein CASSYTGNEQFF.

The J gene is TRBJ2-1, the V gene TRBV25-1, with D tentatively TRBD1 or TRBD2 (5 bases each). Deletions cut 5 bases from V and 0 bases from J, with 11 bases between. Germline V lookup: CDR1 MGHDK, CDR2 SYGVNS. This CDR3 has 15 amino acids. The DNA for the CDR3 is TGTGCCAGCAGTTGGGACGTCGGCTCCTACAATGAGCAGTTCTTC. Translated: CASSWDVGSYNEQFF.

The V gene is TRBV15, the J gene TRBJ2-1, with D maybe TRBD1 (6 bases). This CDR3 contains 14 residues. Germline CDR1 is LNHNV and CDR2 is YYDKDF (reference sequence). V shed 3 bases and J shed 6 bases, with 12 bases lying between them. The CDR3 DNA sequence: TGTGCCACCAGCAGGCAGGGGTTGTTCAATGAGCAGTTCTTC. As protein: CATSRQGLFNEQFF.

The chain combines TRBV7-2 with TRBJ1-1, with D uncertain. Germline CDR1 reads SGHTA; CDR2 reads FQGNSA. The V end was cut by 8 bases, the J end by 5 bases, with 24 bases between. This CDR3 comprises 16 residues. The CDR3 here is CASSLLGNVVRTEAFF. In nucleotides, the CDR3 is TGTGCCAGCTCACTTCTGGGAAACGTCGTAAGAACTGAAGCTTTCTTT.

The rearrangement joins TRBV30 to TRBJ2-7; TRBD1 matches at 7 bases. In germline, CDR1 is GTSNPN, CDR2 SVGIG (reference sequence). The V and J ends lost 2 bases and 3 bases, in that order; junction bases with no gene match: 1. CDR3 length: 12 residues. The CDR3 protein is CAWSHRGYEQYF. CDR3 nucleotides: TGTGCCTGGAGTCACAGGGGCTACGAGCAGTACTTC.

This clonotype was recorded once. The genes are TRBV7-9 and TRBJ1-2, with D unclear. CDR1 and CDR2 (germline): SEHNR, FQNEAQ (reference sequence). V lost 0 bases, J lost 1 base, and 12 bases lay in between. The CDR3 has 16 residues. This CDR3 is CASSLAVLSSNYGYTF. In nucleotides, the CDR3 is TGTGCCAGCAGCTTAGCCGTACTTTCCAGTAACTATGGCTACACCTTC.

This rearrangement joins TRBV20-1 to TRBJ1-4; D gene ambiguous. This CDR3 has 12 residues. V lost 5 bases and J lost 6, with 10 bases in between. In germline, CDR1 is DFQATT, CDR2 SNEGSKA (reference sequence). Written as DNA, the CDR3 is TGCAGTGCTTCTCGGACGGATGAAAAACTGTTTTTT. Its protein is CSASRTDEKLFF.

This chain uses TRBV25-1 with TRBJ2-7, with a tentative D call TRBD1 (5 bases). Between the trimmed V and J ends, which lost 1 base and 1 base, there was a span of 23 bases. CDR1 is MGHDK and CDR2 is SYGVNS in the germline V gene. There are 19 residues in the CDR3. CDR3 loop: CASSEFEIDRPRPSYEQYF. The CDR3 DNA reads TGTGCCAGCAGTGAATTTGAAATCGACAGACCCAGACCGTCCTACGAGCAGTACTTC.

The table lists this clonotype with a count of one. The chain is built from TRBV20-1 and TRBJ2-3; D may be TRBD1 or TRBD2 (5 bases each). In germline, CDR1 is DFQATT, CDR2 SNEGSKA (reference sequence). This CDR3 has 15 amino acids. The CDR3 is CSFDRDQLYTDTQYF. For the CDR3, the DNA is TGCAGCTTCGACCGGGACCAACTTTACACAGATACGCAGTATTTT.

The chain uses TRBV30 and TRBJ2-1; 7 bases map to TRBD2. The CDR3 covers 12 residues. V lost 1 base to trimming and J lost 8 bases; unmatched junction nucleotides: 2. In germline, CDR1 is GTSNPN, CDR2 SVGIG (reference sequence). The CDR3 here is CAWSATSYEQFF. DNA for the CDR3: TGTGCCTGGAGTGCGACTAGCTATGAGCAGTTCTTC.

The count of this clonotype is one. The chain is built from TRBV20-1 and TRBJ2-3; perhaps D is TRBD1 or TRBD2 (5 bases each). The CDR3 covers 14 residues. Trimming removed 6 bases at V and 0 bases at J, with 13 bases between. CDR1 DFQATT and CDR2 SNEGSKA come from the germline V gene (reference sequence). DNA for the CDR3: TGCAGTGCGGGGGACGGACTGAGCACAGATACGCAGTATTTT. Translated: CSAGDGLSTDTQYF.

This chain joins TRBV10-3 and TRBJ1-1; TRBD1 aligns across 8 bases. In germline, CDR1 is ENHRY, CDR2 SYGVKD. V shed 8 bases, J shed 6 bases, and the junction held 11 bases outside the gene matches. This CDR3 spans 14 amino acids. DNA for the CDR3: TGTGCCATCTCAGGGACAGGCCTAGGGGCTGAAGCTTTCTTT. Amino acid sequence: CAISGTGLGAEAFF.

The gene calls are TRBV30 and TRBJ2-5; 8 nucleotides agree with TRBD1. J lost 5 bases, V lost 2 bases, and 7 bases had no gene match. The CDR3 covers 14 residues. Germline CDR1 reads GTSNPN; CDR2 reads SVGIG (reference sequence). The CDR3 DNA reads TGTGCCTGGAGTATGGGGACAGGAGGGGAGACCCAGTACTTC. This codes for CAWSMGTGGETQYF. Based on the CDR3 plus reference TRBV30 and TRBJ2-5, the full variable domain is SQTIHQWPATLVQPVGSPLSLECTVEGTSNPNLYWYRQAAGRGLQLLFYSVGIGQISSEVPQNLSASRPQDRQFILSSKKLLLSDSGFYLCAWSMGTGGETQYFGPGTRLLVL.